The rows below give T cell receptor beta chains drawn from one sample of a study of CD8 T cells in Susac syndrome. TCRdb re-analysed the immunoSEQ multiplex PCR reads in MiXCR, keeping a single row per CDR3 protein. This sample has tens of thousands of distinct CDR3 sequences; just under 95% occur once, and the top ten carry roughly 0.3%. The source material was CD4+ T cells from PBMCs. These receptors all come from a human donor with Susac syndrome. CDR3s include the opening cysteine and the closing phenylalanine or tryptophan. The order of the fields is clone size, V gene, D gene, J gene, CDR3 protein, CDR3 DNA. D genes are given only for firm matches. The size field is filled for only some rows; it gives once, few, many or a size class.

abundance: NA
v_gene: TRBV24-1
d_gene: NA
j_gene: TRBJ2-1
CDR3aa: CATSGLTGSSYNEQFF
CDR3nt: TGTGCCACCAGTGGCTTGACAGGATCCTCCTACAATGAGCAGTTCTTC

abundance: NA
v_gene: TRBV20-1
d_gene: TRBD1
j_gene: TRBJ2-3
CDR3aa: CSARERQGAFTDTQYF
CDR3nt: TGCAGTGCTAGAGAAAGACAGGGGGCTTTCACAGATACGCAGTATTTT

abundance: NA
v_gene: TRBV19
d_gene: NA
j_gene: TRBJ1-2
CDR3aa: CASSIQGNYGYTF
CDR3nt: TGTGCCAGTAGTATACAGGGTAACTATGGCTACACCTTC

abundance: once
v_gene: TRBV7-9
d_gene: NA
j_gene: TRBJ1-2
CDR3aa: CAGAAWDVGHYGYTF
CDR3nt: TGTGCCGGCGCGGCCTGGGACGTCGGACACTATGGCTACACCTTC

abundance: NA
v_gene: TRBV6-6
d_gene: NA
j_gene: TRBJ2-1
CDR3aa: CASSYSDEQFF
CDR3nt: TGTGCCAGCAGTTATTCGGATGAGCAGTTCTTC

abundance: NA
v_gene: TRBV20-1
d_gene: NA
j_gene: TRBJ2-7
CDR3aa: CSARDSATYEQYF
CDR3nt: TGCAGTGCTAGAGACTCGGCTACCTACGAGCAGTACTTC

abundance: NA
v_gene: TRBV12-5
d_gene: NA
j_gene: TRBJ1-2
CDR3aa: CASGIDSNYGYTF
CDR3nt: TGTGCTAGTGGTATCGACAGTAACTATGGCTACACCTTC

abundance: NA
v_gene: TRBV12-5
d_gene: NA
j_gene: TRBJ2-1
CDR3aa: CASAGEGGYNEQFF
CDR3nt: TGTGCTAGTGCAGGGGAGGGGGGCTACAATGAGCAGTTCTTC

abundance: NA
v_gene: TRBV30
d_gene: NA
j_gene: TRBJ1-5
CDR3aa: CAWSVQGGNQPQHF
CDR3nt: TGTGCCTGGAGTGTTCAGGGTGGCAATCAGCCCCAGCATTTT

abundance: NA
v_gene: TRBV28
d_gene: NA
j_gene: TRBJ2-7
CDR3aa: CASSLWRGPEQYF
CDR3nt: TGTGCCAGCAGTTTATGGCGGGGACCCGAGCAGTACTTC

abundance: NA
v_gene: TRBV29-1
d_gene: TRBD1
j_gene: TRBJ1-1
CDR3aa: CSVRQGAGEAFF
CDR3nt: TGCAGCGTTCGACAGGGGGCAGGGGAAGCTTTCTTT

abundance: NA
v_gene: TRBV30
d_gene: NA
j_gene: TRBJ1-2
CDR3aa: CAWSVPGTGYTF
CDR3nt: TGTGCCTGGAGTGTACCAGGGACAGGCTACACCTTC

abundance: NA
v_gene: TRBV10-3
d_gene: NA
j_gene: TRBJ2-7
CDR3aa: CAISGGQSSYEQYF
CDR3nt: TGTGCCATCAGCGGAGGACAGAGCTCCTACGAGCAGTACTTC

abundance: NA
v_gene: TRBV7-9
d_gene: TRBD1
j_gene: TRBJ1-5
CDR3aa: CASSLDLGQGNQPQHF
CDR3nt: TGTGCCAGCAGCTTAGATTTGGGACAGGGGAATCAGCCCCAGCATTTT

abundance: NA
v_gene: TRBV30
d_gene: NA
j_gene: TRBJ1-5
CDR3aa: CAWSYGDNQPQHF
CDR3nt: TGTGCCTGGAGTTATGGCGACAATCAGCCCCAGCATTTT

abundance: NA
v_gene: TRBV4-1
d_gene: NA
j_gene: TRBJ2-7
CDR3aa: CASSQVGGAEGSYEQYF
CDR3nt: TGCGCCAGCAGCCAAGTAGGTGGGGCGGAGGGCTCCTACGAGCAGTACTTC

abundance: few
v_gene: TRBV7-9
d_gene: NA
j_gene: TRBJ2-5
CDR3aa: CASSLDMGETQYF
CDR3nt: TGTGCCAGCAGCTTAGACATGGGAGAGACCCAGTACTTC

abundance: NA
v_gene: TRBV13
d_gene: NA
j_gene: TRBJ1-2
CDR3aa: CASRLGQYSGYTF
CDR3nt: TGTGCCAGCAGACTCGGACAGTATAGCGGCTACACCTTC

abundance: NA
v_gene: TRBV7-6
d_gene: NA
j_gene: TRBJ1-1
CDR3aa: CASSSREMNTEAFF
CDR3nt: TGTGCCAGCAGCTCCAGGGAGATGAACACTGAAGCTTTCTTT

abundance: NA
v_gene: TRBV3-1
d_gene: TRBD2
j_gene: TRBJ2-7
CDR3aa: CASSQASGKHEQYF
CDR3nt: TGTGCCAGCAGCCAAGCTAGCGGGAAACACGAGCAGTACTTC

abundance: NA
v_gene: TRBV5-1
d_gene: NA
j_gene: TRBJ1-2
CDR3aa: CASSLDWSGYTF
CDR3nt: TGCGCCAGCAGCTTGGACTGGTCTGGCTACACCTTC

abundance: NA
v_gene: TRBV7-9
d_gene: TRBD2
j_gene: TRBJ2-1
CDR3aa: CASSLFGGGANNEQFF
CDR3nt: TGTGCCAGCAGCCTATTTGGCGGGGGGGCCAACAATGAGCAGTTCTTC